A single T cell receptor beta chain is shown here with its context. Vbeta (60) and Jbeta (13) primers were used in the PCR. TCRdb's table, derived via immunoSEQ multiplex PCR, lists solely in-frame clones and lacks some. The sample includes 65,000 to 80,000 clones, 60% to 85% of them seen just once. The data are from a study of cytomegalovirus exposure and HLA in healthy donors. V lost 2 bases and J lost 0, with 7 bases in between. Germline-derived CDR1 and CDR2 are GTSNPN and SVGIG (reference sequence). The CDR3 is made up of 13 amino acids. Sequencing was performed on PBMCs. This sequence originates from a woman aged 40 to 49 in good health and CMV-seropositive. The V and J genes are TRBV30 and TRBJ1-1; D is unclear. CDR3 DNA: TGTGCCTGGAGTTTAACGGTGAACACTGAAGCTTTCTTT. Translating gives CAWSLTVNTEAFF.